This T cell receptor beta chain was observed in a study of blood T cell repertoires in COVID-19. Study in general: The United States, Italy and Spain provided the acute and convalescent COVID-19 samples. The cDNA or gDNA used as material had been derived from T cells, B-cell-depleted T cells, or PBMCs.

Data came from immunoSEQ multiplex PCR; TCRdb stores just in-frame clones and leaves some out. The table records roughly 77,000 clones, 75% to 85% of them present only once. This clonotype was sampled from a woman in her seventies with acute or convalescent COVID-19. The sample comprised peripheral blood.

CDR3 residues: CAISGLAGQDTQYF. The CDR3 DNA is TGTGCCATCAGTGGACTAGCGGGGCAGGATACGCAGTATTTT. This sequence joins TRBV10-3 and TRBJ2-3; 11 positions agree with TRBD2. The germline V gene encodes CDR1 ENHRY and CDR2 SYGVKD. With V trimmed by 4 bases and J by 6 bases, 3 bases remained unmatched. There are 14 residues in the CDR3.